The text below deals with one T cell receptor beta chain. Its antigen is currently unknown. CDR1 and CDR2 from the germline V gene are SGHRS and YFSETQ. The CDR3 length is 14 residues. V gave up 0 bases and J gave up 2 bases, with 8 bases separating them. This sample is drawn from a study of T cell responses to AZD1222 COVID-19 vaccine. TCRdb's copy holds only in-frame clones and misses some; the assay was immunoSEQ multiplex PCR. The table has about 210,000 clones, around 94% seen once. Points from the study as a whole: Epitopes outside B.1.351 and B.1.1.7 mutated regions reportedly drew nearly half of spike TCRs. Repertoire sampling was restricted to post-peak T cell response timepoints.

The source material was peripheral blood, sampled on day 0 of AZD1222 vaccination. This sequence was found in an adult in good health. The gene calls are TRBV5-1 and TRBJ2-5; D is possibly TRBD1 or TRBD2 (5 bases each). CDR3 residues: CASSLVEGQETQYF. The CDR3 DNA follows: TGCGCCAGCAGCTTGGTTGAGGGGCAAGAGACCCAGTACTTC.